The text below deals with one T cell receptor beta chain. What it binds is not known. MiXCR was run by TCRdb on the 5' RACE reads, yielding one entry per CDR3 protein. The top ten clones hold about a sixth of a sample with 300,000 to 400,000 distinct CDR3 sequences, 7.5% to 9% of them seen once. This record belongs to a study of T cells after yellow fever vaccination. Study background: Researchers used SMART-Seq v4 Ultra Low Input to prepare fractions that had low cell numbers. The study's findings and limits: Among primary-vaccination clones, most reappeared after the booster, at 95% to 96% for CD4 and roughly 90% for CD8. Weaker overall was a secondary response that nonetheless peaked faster, on day 5 versus 15. Abundant clonotypes (contaminants from the bulk population) could be present in FACS-sorted repertoires.

Trimming took off 3 bases at V and 4 bases at J, with 15 bases between the two ends. CDR1 MGHDK and CDR2 SYGVNS come from the germline V gene. The CDR3 is 15 amino acids. V and J are TRBV25-1 and TRBJ2-5; maybe TRBD2 (6 bases). This TCR derives from a man aged 18 to 30 who received the YFV17D yellow fever vaccine. Source: PBMCs, taken on the day of the first yellow fever vaccination. The CDR3 region has the DNA TGTGCCAGCAGTGACCCGTCGGTGGGGGGAGAGACCCAGTACTTC. Amino acids: CASSDPSVGGETQYF.